This T cell receptor beta chain was sequenced during a study of blood T cell repertoires in COVID-19. At the level of the study: The United States, Italy and Spain provided the acute and convalescent COVID-19 samples. PBMCs, B-cell-depleted T cells, or T cells were the source of the cDNA or gDNA that made up the material.

This CDR3 comprises 15 residues. V gave up 5 bases and J gave up 10 bases; unmatched junction bases: 14. CDR1 is LNHDA and CDR2 is SQIVND in the germline V gene (reference sequence). How the authors handled the data: Counts of nucleated cells, estimated from reference gene primer amplification, were obtained. Sequenced by immunoSEQ multiplex PCR; TCRdb stores in-frame clones only, minus some. That table is the source of V, J and clone size, and D and trimming were worked out from the DNA. The data show 350,000 to 400,000 clones, around 87% seen once. The clonotype comes from a man aged 18 to 29 with active or convalescent COVID-19. The sample was peripheral blood. The rearrangement links TRBV19 to TRBJ1-1, with 9 positions matching TRBD1. The CDR3 here is CASSPQDRGRSSAFF. Here the CDR3 DNA reads TGTGCCAGTAGTCCCCAGGACAGGGGCCGAAGTTCAGCTTTCTTT.